Each of the 6 T cell receptor beta chains below was sequenced from the same sample in a study of shared clonotypes between healthy human individuals. Using immunoSEQ multiplex PCR, the repertoire was profiled, and TCRdb retains in-frame clones only, with some absent. The table has around 1.6 million clones, approximately 98% seen once. Sample: naive CD4+ T cells sorted from blood. Sample subset: CD45RA+ positively selected. These receptors all come from a man younger than 40 in good health.

This sequence joins TRBV11-2 and TRBJ2-5, with unresolved D. Per the germline V gene, CDR1 is SGHAT and CDR2 is FQNNGV. The CDR3 is 16 amino acids. V gave up 2 bases and J gave up 5 bases, with 18 bases separating them. The CDR3 loop is CASSLMSTIQGETQYF. The CDR3 DNA is TGTGCCAGCAGCTTAATGAGCACGATCCAAGGGGAGACCCAGTACTTC.

The rearrangement links TRBV6-1 to TRBJ1-1; TRBD1 aligns across 7 bases. CDR1 and CDR2 (germline): MNHNS, SASEGT. The CDR3 consists of 12 residues. V dropped 10 bases and J dropped 5; count of bases not matched to a gene: 7. The CDR3 sequence is CATGDSLTEAFF. As DNA, the CDR3 is TGTGCCACCGGGGACAGCCTAACTGAAGCTTTCTTT.

A remark on this clone: This sample also contains other DNA sequences that code for the same CDR3. CDR3 amino acids: CASSLVAGADTQYF. The CDR3 DNA sequence: TGTGCCAGCAGCTTAGTCGCGGGAGCAGATACGCAGTATTTT. The chain links TRBV7-2 to TRBJ2-3; the match to TRBD2 covers 7 bases. The trim removed 1 base at V and 4 bases at J, leaving 2 bases unmatched. This CDR3 has 14 amino acids. Germline V gene data show CDR1 as SGHTA and CDR2 as FQGNSA.

A remark on this clone: The sample holds other DNA sequences that translate to the same CDR3. This chain links TRBV5-1 with TRBJ2-5; no reliable D call. This CDR3 spans 12 amino acids. CDR1 is SGHRS, CDR2 YFSETQ, per germline. The germline V and J ends were trimmed by 0 bases and 3 bases, with 3 bases remaining between them. CDR3 protein: CASSLVKETQYF. The CDR3 DNA is TGCGCCAGCAGCTTGGTGAAAGAGACCCAGTACTTC.

V gene TRBV2 combines with J gene TRBJ1-1; D call uncertain. This CDR3 has 13 residues. V was trimmed by 8 bases and J by 0 bases, leaving 10 bases between them. CDR1 and CDR2 from the germline V gene are SNHLY and FYNNEI. CDR3 region: CASEVDVNTEAFF. The CDR3 DNA sequence: TGTGCCAGCGAAGTGGATGTGAACACTGAAGCTTTCTTT.

This CDR3 reads CAWSVVGGGFYEQYF. The CDR3 DNA sequence: TGTGCCTGGAGTGTAGTAGGGGGTGGTTTTTACGAGCAGTACTTC. The chain uses TRBV30 and TRBJ2-7, with D maybe TRBD1 (6 bases). Germline lookup yields CDR1 GTSNPN and CDR2 SVGIG (reference sequence). Trimming removed 0 bases from V and 4 bases from J, with 16 bases in between. The CDR3 sequence is 15 residues long.